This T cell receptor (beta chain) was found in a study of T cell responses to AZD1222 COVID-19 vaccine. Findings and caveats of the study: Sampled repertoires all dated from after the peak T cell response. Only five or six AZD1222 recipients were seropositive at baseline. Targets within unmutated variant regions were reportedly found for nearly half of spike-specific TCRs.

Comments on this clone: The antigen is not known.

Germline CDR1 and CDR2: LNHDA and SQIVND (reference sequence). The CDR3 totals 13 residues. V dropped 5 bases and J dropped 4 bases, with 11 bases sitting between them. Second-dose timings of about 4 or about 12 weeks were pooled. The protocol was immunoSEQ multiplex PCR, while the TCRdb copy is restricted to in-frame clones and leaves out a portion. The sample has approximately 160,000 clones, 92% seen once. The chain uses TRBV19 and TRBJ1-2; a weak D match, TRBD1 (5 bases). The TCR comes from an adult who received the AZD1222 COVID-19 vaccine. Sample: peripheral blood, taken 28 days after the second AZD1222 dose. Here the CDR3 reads CASSGEGSYGYTF. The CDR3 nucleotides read TGTGCCAGTAGTGGGGAGGGGAGCTATGGCTACACCTTC.